The T cell receptor (beta chain) under discussion was sequenced for a study of blood T cell repertoires in COVID-19 (dated by TCRdb to 2018 to 2020). Background for the entire study: Collaborator samples came from the United States, Italy and Spain and covered acute and convalescent phases of COVID-19. Nearly every sample came with metadata listing a de-identified subject ID, COVID-19 status, age in years and sex. The material from the prospective study consisted of cDNA or gDNA derived from T cells, B-cell-depleted T cells, or PBMCs. Subjects who had been exposed to COVID-19, were actively infected with it, or had recovered from it provided the deeply sampled blood TCRbeta repertoires that made up the dataset. Samples came from the ongoing ImmuneRACE study (first 160 participants) plus 1,254 subjects from 6 global collaborators. Where available, HLA class I and class II types were obtained from metadata supplied by the sample provider rather than from assay-based typing. A freely available public database, intended as a resource for researchers studying the immune response to SARS-CoV-2, is where the repertoires were released. What the work shows at the level of the full study, not this receptor alone: How much clinical and demographic metadata was included differed by source and by participant, and the metadata was provided uncurated.

Turning to this clone: Its antigen specificity is not known. No base quality values were provided; no much bigger clone lies one nucleotide off.

The immunoSEQ Assay, a bias-controlled multiplex PCR, was used to amplify TCRbeta CDR3 regions from genomic DNA. As for how the authors treated the data: The number of nucleated cells in each sample was estimated from the amplification of reference gene primers within the assay. To quantify the absolute abundance of each unique TCRbeta CDR3 rearrangement, sequence reads were collapsed and filtered. For each sample, productive Simpson clonality was calculated as the square root of Simpson's diversity index over productive rearrangements. TCRdb's version of the immuneACCESS table is confined to in-frame rearrangements and falls short of the full clone set. An unresolved V gene accounts for under half of the shortfall where checked; the remainder is of unknown origin. The DNA was the basis for D and trimming; V, J and clone size are from that table. In this sample the table shows roughly 300,000 clones, more than 75% of which occur a single time. Approximately 5.3% of the sample lies in the top ten.

CDR3 length: 18 amino acids, cysteine to phenylalanine. The retained sequence is limited to the CDR3, 54 bases, with the frame set at the first base. In the prospective study, participants were roughly 18 to 100 years old, resided in 20 to 30 geographic areas of the United States, and were enrolled through a virtual design. To assign participants to cohorts, the prospective study relied on clinical history that participants themselves reported in a screening survey and a study questionnaire. ImmuneRACE Cohort 3 recovered participants were defined by two consecutive negative NP/OP PCR tests, healthcare professional clearance, or symptom resolution. In the prospective study, mobile phlebotomists collected whole blood, serum and a nasopharyngeal or oropharyngeal swab from each participant. Prospective study participants could optionally give additional blood draws and questionnaires over a roughly 2-month period. Before DNA extraction, blood samples from the prospective study were shipped at room temperature or frozen.

The sample was PBMCs or T cells enriched from blood (not recorded which). The receptor chain draws on TRBV21-1 and TRBJ1-1; TRBD1 reflects the table's D call only, with no check against the DNA. TRBV21-1 is reported as a pseudogene. The origin of this receptor is a woman under 40 who had recovered from COVID-19. CDR3 reads: CASSEESRALSMNTEAFF. The DNA is as follows: TGTGCCAGCAGCGAGGAGAGCAGGGCCCTCTCTATGAACACTGAAGCTTTCTTT.